This T cell receptor beta chain was identified in a study of blood T cell repertoires in COVID-19. Study details: From the United States, Italy and Spain came samples of acute and convalescent COVID-19. The cDNA or gDNA used as material had been derived from T cells, B-cell-depleted T cells, or PBMCs.

The CDR3 runs 16 residues. Germline V gene data show CDR1 as MNHEY and CDR2 as SMNVEV (reference sequence). The ends lost 2 bases at V and 2 bases at J; junction bases unmatched: 8. In the authors' workflow: For nucleated cells, counts were estimated from reference gene primer amplification. TCRdb's table, derived via immunoSEQ multiplex PCR, lists solely in-frame clones and lacks some. V, J and clone size were drawn from that table, and D and trimming were deduced from the DNA. Here the sample spans under 250,000 clones, approximately 88% being singletons. This chain links TRBV27 with TRBJ1-1; 7 bases line up with TRBD1. The TCR comes from a man aged 35-49 years with acute or convalescent COVID-19. The source material was peripheral blood. CDR3 DNA: TGTGCCAGCAGTTTACATGTCAGGGGGTATAACACTGAAGCTTTCTTT. Amino acids: CASSLHVRGYNTEAFF.